This TCR beta chain appears in the sequencing data of a study of OX40 agonist ivuxolimab in advanced cancers. This clone was counted a single time. The J segment lost 11 bases and the V segment lost 7 bases, leaving 10 bases of the junction unmatched. The germline gives CDR1 LNHDA, CDR2 SQIVND (reference sequence). The CDR3 is made up of 12 amino acids. The data were produced by immunoSEQ multiplex PCR, yet TCRdb's version contains in-frame clones alone and is incomplete. In the table there are more than 75,000 clones, approximately 83% of which are singletons. The chain combines TRBV19 with TRBJ1-1; the match to TRBD1 covers 7 bases. This receptor was identified in an adult with an advanced solid tumor such as melanoma, head and neck, liver or kidney cancer. Source: CD4+ or CD8+ T cells sorted from blood, taken in a trial of the OX40 agonist ivuxolimab. In DNA, the CDR3 is TGTGCCAGTACCTACGACAGGGATCGTGCTTTCTTT. Translation: CASTYDRDRAFF.